This T cell receptor beta chain was retrieved from a study of OX40 agonist ivuxolimab in advanced cancers. Study summary: Patients in the trial were receiving intravenous ivuxolimab every 2 weeks, at doses of 0.01 to 10 mg/kg.

This table comes from immunoSEQ multiplex PCR, and its TCRdb copy is limited to in-frame clones, with some not included. The sample consists of about 27,000 clones, roughly 90% of them appearing once. As for this clone: No antigen is known for it.

Study findings and constraints: The CD4+ and CD8+ T cells in the blood had expanded clonally by week 6 at 0.1 to 3.0 mg/kg.

CDR1 and CDR2 (germline): SGHNT, YYREEE (reference sequence). The CDR3 sequence is 19 residues long. Trimming cost V 4 bases and J 0 bases, with 23 bases left between them. The chain recombines TRBV5-4 with TRBJ1-3; D is unclear. This sample comprised CD4+ or CD8+ T cells sorted from blood, obtained in a trial of the OX40 agonist ivuxolimab. The TCR sequence derives from an adult with an advanced solid tumor such as melanoma, head and neck, liver or kidney cancer. CDR3 sequence: CASSLGEETLLDSGNTIYF. The CDR3 DNA follows: TGTGCCAGCAGCCTCGGGGAGGAGACACTCCTAGACTCTGGAAACACCATATATTTT.